Below, 11 T cell receptor beta chains from the same sample are listed, as sequenced in a study of human T cells and chemical hapten exposure. As to time point: pre-sensitization, week 0. Sample treatment: therapeutic diphenylcyclopropenone sensitization with weekly scalp DPC. MiXCR, run by TCRdb on the RACE reads, gives a single entry per CDR3 protein. The table shows a few hundred thousand distinct CDR3 sequences, with approximately 8.6% occurring only once. The sequences come from whole blood, collected in connection with sensitization to the hapten diphenylcyclopropenone (DPC). These TCRs come from a woman aged 40-49 years with alopecia areata. Some clones in this sample may be carry-over from other donors' samples.

The V and J genes are TRBV28 and TRBJ1-5; TRBD1 matches 12 bases. This CDR3 is 15 amino acids long. V trimming: 8 bases; J trimming: 6 bases; junction bases outside the gene matches: 8. Germline V CDR1 and CDR2: MDHEN, SYDVKM. The CDR3 spells CASSNRDRGRQPQHF. CDR3 DNA sequence: TGTGCCAGCTCGAACCGGGACAGGGGGCGTCAGCCCCAGCATTTT.

This clonotype was counted at least ten times. The V call is TRBV11-2, the J call TRBJ1-1; TRBD1 aligns across 8 bases. J lost 2 bases, V lost 3 bases, and 2 bases had no gene match. The CDR3 spans 14 residues. The germline CDR1 and CDR2 sequences are SGHAT and FQNNGV. Here the CDR3 DNA reads TGTGCCAGCAGCTTTGGACAGGGTAACACTGAAGCTTTCTTT. Translated, it gives CASSFGQGNTEAFF.

This clonotype has only a few counts. V and J are TRBV7-2 and TRBJ1-2; 8 nucleotides align to TRBD1. Germline values: CDR1 SGHTA, CDR2 FQGNSA. The CDR3 spans 15 residues. Losses at the gene ends were 4 bases for V and 4 bases for J; bases not matched to a gene: 8. The chain's CDR3 is CASSSRLGQGYGYTF. CDR3 bases: TGTGCCAGCAGCTCCCGGCTTGGACAGGGCTATGGCTACACCTTC.

The chain uses TRBV5-1 and TRBJ2-7; weak D call: TRBD2 (5 bases). The CDR3 extends over 14 amino acids. V lost 4 bases to trimming and J lost 2 bases, with 13 bases between them. Germline V gives CDR1 SGHRS, CDR2 YFSETQ. DNA for the CDR3: TGCGCCAGCAGCGAGTCCGGGGATGCCTACGAGCAGTACTTC. Translation gives CASSESGDAYEQYF.

This chain links TRBV7-8 with TRBJ2-1; the match to TRBD2 covers 9 bases. From germline, CDR1 is SGHVS and CDR2 FQNEAQ. The junction had 5 bases not matched to a gene; V was cut back by 0 bases and J by 5 bases. The CDR3 loop spans 16 amino acids. In DNA form, the CDR3 reads TGTGCCAGCAGCTTAGCGCGGACTAGCGCCCACAATGAGCAGTTCTTC. Its protein product is CASSLARTSAHNEQFF.

This clonotype was detected a few times. The gene calls are TRBV19 and TRBJ1-2; D remains ambiguous. This CDR3 contains 12 residues. Germline CDR1 is LNHDA and CDR2 is SQIVND (reference sequence). Trimming shortened V by 6 bases and J by 0 bases, and 5 bases separated the two germline ends. The CDR3 reads CASRVSNYGYTF. CDR3 coding DNA: TGTGCCAGTAGGGTGTCTAACTATGGCTACACCTTC.

The chain combines TRBV12-3 or TRBV12-4 with TRBJ2-2; D perhaps matches TRBD1 (6 bases). The V end lost 6 bases, the J end lost 4 bases, and 12 bases lay between the germline ends. This CDR3 has 14 amino acids. The CDR3 spells CASRPGQSTGELFF. CDR3 coding DNA: TGTGCCAGCAGACCGGGACAATCCACCGGGGAGCTGTTTTTT.

This clonotype was seen a handful of times. J is TRBJ1-3 and V is TRBV10-3, with D possibly matching TRBD1 (6 bases). The germline V gene encodes CDR1 ENHRY and CDR2 SYGVKD. V lost 3 bases and J 0 bases, leaving 12 bases between the germline ends. The CDR3 length is 16 residues. CDR3 amino acids: CAISEGGLYSGNTIYF. CDR3 in DNA: TGTGCCATCAGTGAAGGGGGACTCTACTCTGGAAACACCATATATTTT.

This clonotype was found many times. The V gene is TRBV6-2 or TRBV6-3, the J gene TRBJ2-5; D is perhaps TRBD1 (5 bases). Germline CDR1 reads MNHEY; CDR2 reads SVGEGT. V dropped 4 bases and J dropped 7 bases, with 19 bases sitting between them. The CDR3 totals 15 residues. As DNA, the CDR3 is TGTGCCAGCAGTTGGGCAATGACAGTCTTGAGGACCCAGTACTTC. Translated, it gives CASSWAMTVLRTQYF.

This chain joins TRBV28 and TRBJ2-3; possible D gene TRBD1, 5 bases. Germline V gene sequence: CDR1 MDHEN, CDR2 SYDVKM. V lost 4 bases and J lost 9, with 8 bases in between. The CDR3 runs to 11 residues. The CDR3 loop is CASSWAGTQYF. Written as DNA, the CDR3 is TGTGCCAGCAGTTGGGCAGGGACGCAGTATTTT.

There are a few counts of this clonotype. V is TRBV20-1 and J is TRBJ2-1; the D gene is possibly TRBD2 (6 bases). The CDR3 runs 15 residues. V was clipped by 0 bases and J by 8 bases, with 17 bases between them. Germline-derived CDR1 and CDR2 are DFQATT and SNEGSKA (reference sequence). This CDR3 is CSARDPTRTVHEQFF. The CDR3 nucleotides are TGCAGTGCTAGAGATCCGACTAGAACAGTCCATGAGCAGTTCTTC.